A single sample gave rise to the 4 T cell receptor beta chains below, sequenced in a study of Ad26.COV2.S vaccination and SARS-CoV-2 variants. As for treatment: around 19 received Ad26.COV2.S at low or high dose, single or two shots; five or six received placebo; per-sample allocation not given. Sampling happened 63 days after the first vaccine or placebo injection. The data were produced by immunoSEQ multiplex PCR, yet TCRdb's version contains in-frame clones alone and is incomplete. The table records some 250,000 clones, over 75% of them present only once. The sample in question was peripheral blood, obtained in a trial of Ad26.COV2.S vaccine versus placebo. These receptors were obtained from a person aged 18-60 years who received the Ad26.COV2.S COVID-19 vaccine or a placebo.

This clone was counted a few times. The CDR3 sequence: CASSPPLAGGSYEQYF. CDR3 nucleotide sequence: TGTGCCAGCTCACCACCCCTCGCGGGGGGCTCCTACGAGCAGTACTTC. The J gene is TRBJ2-7, the V gene TRBV18; 8 positions agree with TRBD2. Looked up from germline, CDR1 is KGHSH and CDR2 is LQKENI. This CDR3 has 16 amino acids. The junction had 4 bases not matched to a gene; V was cut back by 0 bases and J by 0 bases.

In its sample, this clone was seen once. The genes are TRBV5-6 and TRBJ2-5; TRBD1 might be the D (6 bases). This CDR3 contains 14 residues. The ends were cut back, 0 bases at V and 5 bases at J, with 11 bases in the middle. Germline assignment: CDR1 SGHDT and CDR2 YYEEEE. As DNA, the CDR3 is TGTGCCAGCAGCTTGGGGGGGCGATATGAGACCCAGTACTTC. Translating gives CASSLGGRYETQYF. Using reference TRBV5-6 and TRBJ2-5 for the parts outside the CDR3, the full variable domain is DAGVTQSPTHLIKTRGQQVTLRCSPKSGHDTVSWYQQALGQGPQFIFQYYEEEERQRGNFPDRFSGHQFPNYSSELNVNALLLGDSALYLCASSLGGRYETQYFGPGTRLLVL.

The gene calls are TRBV5-4 and TRBJ2-5; TRBD2 matches at 9 bases. The CDR3 contains 15 residues. Germline CDR1 SGHNT, CDR2 YYREEE (reference sequence). The V gene end was trimmed by 4 bases and the J gene end by 4 bases; junction bases not matched to a gene: 8. CDR3 DNA sequence: TGTGCCAGCAGCCGAGATAGCGGGAGTGGAGAGACCCAGTACTTC. Protein product: CASSRDSGSGETQYF.

The chain joins TRBV5-4 to TRBJ1-3, with TRBD1 matching 9 bases. V lost 4 bases, J lost 4 bases, and 6 bases stayed unmatched. This CDR3 has 15 amino acids. The germline CDR1 and CDR2 sequences are SGHNT and YYREEE (reference sequence). In DNA form, the CDR3 reads TGTGCCAGCAGCCCGGGACAGGGAAAGGGAAACACCATATATTTT. This gives the protein CASSPGQGKGNTIYF.